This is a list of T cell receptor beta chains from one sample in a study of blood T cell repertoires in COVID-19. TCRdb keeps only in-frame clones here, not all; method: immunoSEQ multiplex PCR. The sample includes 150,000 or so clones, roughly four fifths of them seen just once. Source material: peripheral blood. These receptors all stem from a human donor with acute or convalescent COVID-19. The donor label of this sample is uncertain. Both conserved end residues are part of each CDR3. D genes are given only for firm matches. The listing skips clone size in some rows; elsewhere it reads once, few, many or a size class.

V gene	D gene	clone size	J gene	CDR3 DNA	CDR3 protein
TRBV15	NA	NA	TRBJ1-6	TGTGCCACCAGCAGAACAGAATATAATTCACCCCTCCACTTT	CATSRTEYNSPLHF
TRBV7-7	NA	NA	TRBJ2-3	TGTGCCAGCAGCCCCGTGAGATCGAGCGATACGCAGTATTTT	CASSPVRSSDTQYF
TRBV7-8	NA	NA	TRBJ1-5	TGTGCCAGCAGCTTAGTGGGGAGCACTAATCAGCCCCAGCATTTT	CASSLVGSTNQPQHF
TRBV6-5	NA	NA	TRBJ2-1	TGTGCCAGCAGTACTGGCGGTGAGCAGTTCTTC	CASSTGGEQFF
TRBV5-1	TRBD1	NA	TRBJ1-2	TGCGCCAGCAGCTTGGAGACAGGGGCGAGGGAAGGCTACACCTTC	CASSLETGAREGYTF
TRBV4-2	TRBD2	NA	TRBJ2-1	TGTGCCAGCAGCCTCGGGGGGGCCAATGAGCAGTTCTTC	CASSLGGANEQFF
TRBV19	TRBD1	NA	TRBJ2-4	TGTGCCAGTGCCGGGACAGGGGGCCAAAACATTCAGTACTTC	CASAGTGGQNIQYF
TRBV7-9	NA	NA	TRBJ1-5	TGTGCCAGCAGCTTGGACAGACCCGATCAGCCCCAGCATTTT	CASSLDRPDQPQHF
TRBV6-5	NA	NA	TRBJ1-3	TGTGCCAGCATCCGAGGCGTTAACTCTGGAAACACCATATATTTT	CASIRGVNSGNTIYF
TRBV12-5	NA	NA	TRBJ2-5	TGTGCTAGTGGTTTGGGGAACGGGAAAGAGACCCAGTACTTC	CASGLGNGKETQYF
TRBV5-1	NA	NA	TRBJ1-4	TGCGCCAGCAGCTTGGGAGCCCGTTGGGGGCGCCTTGAAAAACTGTTTTTT	CASSLGARWGRLEKLFF
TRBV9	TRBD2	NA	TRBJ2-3	TGTGCCAGCAGGGCAAGGCCGGGGGGGGATACGCAGTATTTT	CASRARPGGDTQYF
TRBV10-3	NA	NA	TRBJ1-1	TGTGCCATCAGTGGGGGAGGTAACACTGAAGCTTTCTTT	CAISGGGNTEAFF
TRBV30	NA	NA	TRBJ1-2	TGTGCCTGGAGTGTCAGGGGTCGGTTTAACTATGGCTACACCTTC	CAWSVRGRFNYGYTF
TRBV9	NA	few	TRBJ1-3	TGTGCCAGCAGCGCCAGGGCTCTAAACTCTGGAAACACCATATATTTT	CASSARALNSGNTIYF
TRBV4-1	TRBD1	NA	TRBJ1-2	TGCGCCAGCAGCCAACCTACCGGGACAGGGACCTATGGCTACACCTTC	CASSQPTGTGTYGYTF
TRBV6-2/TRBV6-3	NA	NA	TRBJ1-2	TGTGCCAGCAGTTACTCCACGACAGCTGGATATGGCTACACCTTC	CASSYSTTAGYGYTF
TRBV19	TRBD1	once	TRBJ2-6	TGTGCCAGCCTGGACAGGCCCTCTGGGGCCAACGTCCTGACTTTC	CASLDRPSGANVLTF
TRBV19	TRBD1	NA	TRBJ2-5	TGTGCCAGTAGTAGACCCGGGACAGGAGAAGAGACCCAGTACTTC	CASSRPGTGEETQYF
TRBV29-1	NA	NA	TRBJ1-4	TGCAGCGTTGAAGATACAGTGGGGCGGGAAAAACTGTTTTTT	CSVEDTVGREKLFF
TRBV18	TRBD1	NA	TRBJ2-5	TGTGCCAGCTCACCGGGACAGGGGATTGGGACCCAGTACTTC	CASSPGQGIGTQYF
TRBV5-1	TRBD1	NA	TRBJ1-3	TGCGCCAGCAGCTTCTACGGGACAGGGACGGGAAACACCATATATTTT	CASSFYGTGTGNTIYF
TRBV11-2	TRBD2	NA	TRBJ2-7	TGTGCCAGCACATCTGGGACTAGCGGGGGCCACGAGCAGTACTTC	CASTSGTSGGHEQYF
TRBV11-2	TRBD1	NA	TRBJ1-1	TGTGCCAGCAGCGACCGGGACAGGGGGCAGTATGCTTTCTTT	CASSDRDRGQYAFF
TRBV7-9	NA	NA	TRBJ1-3	TGTGCCAGCAGCCCCACCGGCGGGGGCTCTGGAAACACCATATATTTT	CASSPTGGGSGNTIYF
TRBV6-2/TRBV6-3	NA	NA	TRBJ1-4	TGTGCCAGCAGTTGGTGGAGTGAAAAACTGTTTTTT	CASSWWSEKLFF
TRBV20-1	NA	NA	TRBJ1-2	TGCAGTGCTAGCCCACCCGGTGGCTACACCTTC	CSASPPGGYTF
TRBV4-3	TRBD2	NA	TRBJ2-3	TGCGCCAGCAGCCTACTAGCGGGGGGGCCGGATACGCAGTATTTT	CASSLLAGGPDTQYF
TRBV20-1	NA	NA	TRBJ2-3	TGCAGTGCTAGTCCCCAGGAAGCTGACGTGGGCGATACGCAGTATTTT	CSASPQEADVGDTQYF
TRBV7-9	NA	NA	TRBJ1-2	TGTGCCAGCAGCTTAGCCACAGGGTTCTATGGCTACACCTTC	CASSLATGFYGYTF
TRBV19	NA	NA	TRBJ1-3	TGTGCCAGTAGTCGCGGGACCGCCTCTGGAAACACCATATATTTT	CASSRGTASGNTIYF
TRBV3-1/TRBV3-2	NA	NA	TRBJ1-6	TGTGCCAGCAGCCAAAATGGCAACCGAGGCAATTCACCCCTCCACTTT	CASSQNGNRGNSPLHF
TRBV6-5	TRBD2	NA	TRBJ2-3	TGTGCCAGCAGGCGACTAGCGGGGACCACCGATACGCAGTATTTT	CASRRLAGTTDTQYF
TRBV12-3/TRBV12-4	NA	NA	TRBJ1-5	TGTGCCAGCAGTTGGGCGGGGCAGCCCCAGCATTTT	CASSWAGQPQHF
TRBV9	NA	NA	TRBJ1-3	TGTGCCAGCAGCGTACTACAGGGCGGGGGAAACACCATATATTTT	CASSVLQGGGNTIYF
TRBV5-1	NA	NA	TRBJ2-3	TGCGCCAGCAGCTTGGGGCCCCCTGGCACAGATACGCAGTATTTT	CASSLGPPGTDTQYF
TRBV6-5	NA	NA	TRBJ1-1	TGTGCCAGCAGTTACTCTAGGAGGACTGAAGCTTTCTTT	CASSYSRRTEAFF
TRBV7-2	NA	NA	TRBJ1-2	TGTGCCAGCAGCTTAGGGGCAGGGAACTATGGCTACACCTTC	CASSLGAGNYGYTF